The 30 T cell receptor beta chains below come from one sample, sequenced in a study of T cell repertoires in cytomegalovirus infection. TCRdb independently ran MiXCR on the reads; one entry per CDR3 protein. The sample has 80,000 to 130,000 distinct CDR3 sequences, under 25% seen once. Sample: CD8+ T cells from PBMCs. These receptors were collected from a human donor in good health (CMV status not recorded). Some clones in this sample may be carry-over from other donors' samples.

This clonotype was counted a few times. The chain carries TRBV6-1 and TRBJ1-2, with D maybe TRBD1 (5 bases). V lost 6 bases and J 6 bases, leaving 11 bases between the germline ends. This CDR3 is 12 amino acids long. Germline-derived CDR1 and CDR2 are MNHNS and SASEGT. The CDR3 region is CASSSQGDGYTF. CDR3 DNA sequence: TGTGCCAGCAGCTCTCAGGGTGATGGCTACACCTTC.

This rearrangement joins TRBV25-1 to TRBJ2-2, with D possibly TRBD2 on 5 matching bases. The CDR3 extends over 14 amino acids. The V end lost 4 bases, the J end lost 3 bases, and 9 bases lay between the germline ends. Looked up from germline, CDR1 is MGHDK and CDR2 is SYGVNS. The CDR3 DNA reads TGTGCCAGCAGTGCGGGGTTGTACACCGGGGAGCTGTTTTTT. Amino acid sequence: CASSAGLYTGELFF.

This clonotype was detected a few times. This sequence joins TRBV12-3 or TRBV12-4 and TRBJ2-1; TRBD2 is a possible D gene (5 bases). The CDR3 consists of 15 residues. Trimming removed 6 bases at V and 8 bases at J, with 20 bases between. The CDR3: CASRITSGSGDEQFF. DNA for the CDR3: TGTGCCAGCAGAATCACTAGTGGGAGTGGGGATGAGCAGTTCTTC.

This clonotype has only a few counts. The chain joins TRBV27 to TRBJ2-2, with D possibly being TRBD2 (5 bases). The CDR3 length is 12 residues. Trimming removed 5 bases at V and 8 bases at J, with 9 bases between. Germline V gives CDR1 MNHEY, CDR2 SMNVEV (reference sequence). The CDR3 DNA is TGTGCCAGCAGTACCCCGGGGGGGGAGCTGTTTTTT. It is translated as CASSTPGGELFF.

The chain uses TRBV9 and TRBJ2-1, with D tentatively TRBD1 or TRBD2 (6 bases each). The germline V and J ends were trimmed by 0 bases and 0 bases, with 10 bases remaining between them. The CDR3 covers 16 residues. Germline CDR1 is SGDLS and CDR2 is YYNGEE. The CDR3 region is CASSVGGAASYNEQFF. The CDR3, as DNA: TGTGCCAGCAGCGTAGGGGGGGCGGCCTCCTACAATGAGCAGTTCTTC.

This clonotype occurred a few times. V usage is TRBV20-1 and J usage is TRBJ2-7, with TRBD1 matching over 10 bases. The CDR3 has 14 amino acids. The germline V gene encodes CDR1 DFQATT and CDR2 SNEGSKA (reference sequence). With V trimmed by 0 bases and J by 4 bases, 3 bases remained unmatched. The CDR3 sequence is CSARDRTGGYEQYF. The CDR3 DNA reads TGCAGTGCTAGAGATCGGACAGGGGGGTACGAGCAGTACTTC.

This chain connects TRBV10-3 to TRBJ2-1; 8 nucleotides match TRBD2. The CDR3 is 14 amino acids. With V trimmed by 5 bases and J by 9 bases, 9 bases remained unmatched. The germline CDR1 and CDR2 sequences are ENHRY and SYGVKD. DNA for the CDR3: TGTGCCATCAGTCCGGGACTAGGGTTTGCTGAGCAGTTCTTC. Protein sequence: CAISPGLGFAEQFF.

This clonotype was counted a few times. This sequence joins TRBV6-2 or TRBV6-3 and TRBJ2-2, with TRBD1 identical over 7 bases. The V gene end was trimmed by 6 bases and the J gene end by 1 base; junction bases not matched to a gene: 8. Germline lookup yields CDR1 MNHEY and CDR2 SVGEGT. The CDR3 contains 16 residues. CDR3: CASRTNRGLNTGELFF. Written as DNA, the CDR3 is TGTGCCAGCAGAACCAACAGGGGCCTGAACACCGGGGAGCTGTTTTTT.

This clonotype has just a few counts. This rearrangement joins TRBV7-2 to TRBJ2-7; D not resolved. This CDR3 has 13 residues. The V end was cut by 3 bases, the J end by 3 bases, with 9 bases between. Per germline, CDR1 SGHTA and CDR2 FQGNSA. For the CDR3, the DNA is TGTGCCAGCAGCTTTGCAGGAGACTACGAGCAGTACTTC. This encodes CASSFAGDYEQYF.

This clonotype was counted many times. CDR3 region: CASSEGGGTEAFF. The DNA of the CDR3 is TGTGCCAGCAGTGAAGGGGGGGGCACTGAAGCTTTCTTT. This sequence joins TRBV2 and TRBJ1-1, with D possibly being TRBD1 (5 bases). The CDR3 has 13 amino acids. Looked up from germline, CDR1 is SNHLY and CDR2 is FYNNEI. Trimming removed 1 base from V and 4 bases from J, with 7 bases in between.

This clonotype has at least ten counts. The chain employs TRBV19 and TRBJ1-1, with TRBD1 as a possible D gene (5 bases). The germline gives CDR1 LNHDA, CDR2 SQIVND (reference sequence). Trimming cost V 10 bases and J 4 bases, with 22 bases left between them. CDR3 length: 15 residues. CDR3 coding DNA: TGTGCCACGGAGCCAGCGGGGCGCGGGGGCACTGAAGCTTTCTTT. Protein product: CATEPAGRGGTEAFF.

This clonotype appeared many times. CDR3 in DNA: TGCAGTGCTAGAGTGAAAGACAGCTACGAGCAGTACTTC. As protein: CSARVKDSYEQYF. The rearrangement uses TRBV20-1 and TRBJ2-7; D perhaps matches TRBD1 (5 bases). The length of the CDR3 is 13 residues. Trimming removed 1 base at V and 3 bases at J, with 10 bases between. CDR1 is DFQATT and CDR2 is SNEGSKA in the germline V gene (reference sequence).

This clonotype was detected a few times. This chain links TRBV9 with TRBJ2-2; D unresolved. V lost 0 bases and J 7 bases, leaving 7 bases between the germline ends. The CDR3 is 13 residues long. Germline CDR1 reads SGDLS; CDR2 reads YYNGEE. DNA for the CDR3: TGTGCCAGCAGCGTAGTCGGCGACGGGGAGCTGTTTTTT. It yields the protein CASSVVGDGELFF.

CDR3 coding DNA: TGTGCCAGCAGTGTACGAGCGGCAACAGATACGCAGTATTTT. This translates into CASSVRAATDTQYF. The rearrangement uses TRBV28 and TRBJ2-3, with a tentative D call TRBD2 (5 bases). Germline CDR1 reads MDHEN; CDR2 reads SYDVKM. The CDR3 extends over 14 amino acids. V lost 5 bases to trimming and J lost 3 bases, with 12 bases between them.

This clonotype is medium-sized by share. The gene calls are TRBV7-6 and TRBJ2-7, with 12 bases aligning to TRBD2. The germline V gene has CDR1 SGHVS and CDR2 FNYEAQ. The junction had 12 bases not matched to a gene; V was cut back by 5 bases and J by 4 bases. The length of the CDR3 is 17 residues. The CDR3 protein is CASSPRLAGDPRYEQYF. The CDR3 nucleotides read TGTGCCAGCAGCCCACGACTAGCGGGAGACCCAAGGTACGAGCAGTACTTC.

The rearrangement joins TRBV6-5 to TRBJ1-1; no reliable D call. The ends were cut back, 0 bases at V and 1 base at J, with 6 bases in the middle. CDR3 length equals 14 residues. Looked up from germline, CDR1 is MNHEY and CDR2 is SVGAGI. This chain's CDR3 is CASSYSAGNTEAFF. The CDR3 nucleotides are TGTGCCAGCAGTTACTCAGCGGGGAACACTGAAGCTTTCTTT.

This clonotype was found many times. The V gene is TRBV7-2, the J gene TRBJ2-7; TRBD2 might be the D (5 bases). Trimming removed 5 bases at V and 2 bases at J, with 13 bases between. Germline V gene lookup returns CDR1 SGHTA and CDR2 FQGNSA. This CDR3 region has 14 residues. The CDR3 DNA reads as TGTGCCAGCAGCGAAGGAGCGGAGACCTACGAGCAGTACTTC. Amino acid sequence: CASSEGAETYEQYF. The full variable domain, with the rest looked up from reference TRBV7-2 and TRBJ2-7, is GAGVSQSPSNKVTEKGKDVELRCDPISGHTALYWYRQSLGQGLEFLIYFQGNSAPDKSGLPSDRFSAERTGGSVSTLTIQRTQQEDSAVYLCASSEGAETYEQYFGPGTRLTVT.

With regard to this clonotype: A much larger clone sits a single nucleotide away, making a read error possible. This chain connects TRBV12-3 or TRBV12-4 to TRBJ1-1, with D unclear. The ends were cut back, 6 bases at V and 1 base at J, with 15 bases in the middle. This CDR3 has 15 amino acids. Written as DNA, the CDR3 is TGTGCCAGCAGACCCTTGTCAGGCCAGAACACTGAAGCTTTCTTT. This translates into CASRPLSGQNTEAFF.

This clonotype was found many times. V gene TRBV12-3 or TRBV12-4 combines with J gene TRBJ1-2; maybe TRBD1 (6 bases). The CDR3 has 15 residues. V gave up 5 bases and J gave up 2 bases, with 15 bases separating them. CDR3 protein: CASSPGANLNYGYTF. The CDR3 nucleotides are TGTGCCAGCAGTCCGGGGGCTAACCTAAACTATGGCTACACCTTC.

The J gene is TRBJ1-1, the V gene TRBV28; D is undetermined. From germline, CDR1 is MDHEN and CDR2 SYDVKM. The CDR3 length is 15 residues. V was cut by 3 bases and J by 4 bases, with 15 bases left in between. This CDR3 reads CASSFFGATVTEAFF. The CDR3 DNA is TGTGCCAGCAGTTTCTTCGGAGCGACTGTCACTGAAGCTTTCTTT.

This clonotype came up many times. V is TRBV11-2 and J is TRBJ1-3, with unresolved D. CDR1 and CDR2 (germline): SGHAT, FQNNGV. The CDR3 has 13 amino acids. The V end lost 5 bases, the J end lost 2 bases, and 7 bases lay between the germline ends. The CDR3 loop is CASSPSTGNTIYF. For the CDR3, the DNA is TGTGCCAGCAGCCCCAGCACTGGAAACACCATATATTTT. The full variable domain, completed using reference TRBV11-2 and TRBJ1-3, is EAGVAQSPRYKIIEKRQSVAFWCNPISGHATLYWYQQILGQGPKLLIQFQNNGVVDDSQLPKDRFSAERLKGVDSTLKIQPAKLEDSAVYLCASSPSTGNTIYFGEGSWLTVV.

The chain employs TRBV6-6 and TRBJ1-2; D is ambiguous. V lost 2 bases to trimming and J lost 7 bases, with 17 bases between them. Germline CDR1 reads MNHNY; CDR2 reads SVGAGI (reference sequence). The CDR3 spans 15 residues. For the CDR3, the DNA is TGTGCCAGCAGTTACAATGTCCAAGGGTTGTTTGGCTACACCTTC. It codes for CASSYNVQGLFGYTF.

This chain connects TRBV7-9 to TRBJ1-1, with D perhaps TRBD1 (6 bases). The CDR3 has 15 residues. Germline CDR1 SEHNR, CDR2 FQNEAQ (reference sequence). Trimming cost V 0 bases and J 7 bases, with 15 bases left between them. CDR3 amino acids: CASSLAIGTRNEAFF. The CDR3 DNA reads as TGTGCCAGCAGCTTAGCGATCGGGACAAGAAATGAAGCTTTCTTT. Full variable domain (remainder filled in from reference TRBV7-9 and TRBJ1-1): DTGVSQNPRHKITKRGQNVTFRCDPISEHNRLYWYRQTLGQGPEFLTYFQNEAQLEKSRLLSDRFSAERPKGSFSTLEIQRTEQGDSAMYLCASSLAIGTRNEAFFGQGTRLTVV.

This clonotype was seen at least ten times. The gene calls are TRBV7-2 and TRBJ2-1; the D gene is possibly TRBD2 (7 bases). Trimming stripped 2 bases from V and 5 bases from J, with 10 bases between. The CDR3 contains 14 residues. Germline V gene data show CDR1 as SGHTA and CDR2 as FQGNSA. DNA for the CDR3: TGTGCCAGCAGCTTAATGGGGGGGCACAATGAGCAGTTCTTC. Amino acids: CASSLMGGHNEQFF.

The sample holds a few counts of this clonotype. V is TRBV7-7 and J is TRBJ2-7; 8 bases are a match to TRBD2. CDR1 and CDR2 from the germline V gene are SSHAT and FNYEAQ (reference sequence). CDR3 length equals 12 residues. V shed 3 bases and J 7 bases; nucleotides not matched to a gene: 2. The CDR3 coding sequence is TGTGCCAGCAGCTTCGGGGGGGGAGAGCAGTACTTC. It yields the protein CASSFGGGEQYF.

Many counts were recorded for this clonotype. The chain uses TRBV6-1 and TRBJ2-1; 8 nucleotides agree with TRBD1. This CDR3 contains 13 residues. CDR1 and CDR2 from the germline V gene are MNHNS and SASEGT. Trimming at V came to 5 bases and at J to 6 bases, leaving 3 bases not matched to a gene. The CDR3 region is CASSSQGGNEQFF. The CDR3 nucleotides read TGTGCCAGCAGTTCACAGGGGGGCAATGAGCAGTTCTTC.

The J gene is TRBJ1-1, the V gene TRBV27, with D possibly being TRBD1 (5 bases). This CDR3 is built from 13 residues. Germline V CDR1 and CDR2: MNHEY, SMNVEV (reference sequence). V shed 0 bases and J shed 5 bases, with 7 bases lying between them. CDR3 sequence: CASSLSGVTEAFF. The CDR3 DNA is TGTGCCAGCAGTTTATCGGGGGTAACTGAAGCTTTCTTT.

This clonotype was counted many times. The CDR3 region is CASSLEEPNQPQHF. CDR3 DNA: TGTGCCAGCAGCCTAGAGGAACCCAATCAGCCCCAGCATTTT. J is TRBJ1-5 and V is TRBV4-2; D is uncertain. This CDR3 has 14 amino acids. Trimming took 4 bases from V and 3 from J, leaving 10 bases between them. Germline V gives CDR1 LGHNA, CDR2 YNFKEQ.

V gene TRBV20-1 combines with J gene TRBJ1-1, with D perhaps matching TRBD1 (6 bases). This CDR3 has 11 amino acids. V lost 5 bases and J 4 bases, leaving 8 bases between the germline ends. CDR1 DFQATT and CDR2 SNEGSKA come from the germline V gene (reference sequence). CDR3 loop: CSALGGTEAFF. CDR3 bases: TGCAGTGCTTTAGGGGGCACTGAAGCTTTCTTT.

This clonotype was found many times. DNA of the CDR3: TGTGCCACCAGTGATACCAAAGGACAGGGGACCGACCCCACAGATACGCAGTATTTT. It translates to CATSDTKGQGTDPTDTQYF. The gene calls are TRBV24-1 and TRBJ2-3, with TRBD1 matching 9 bases. The CDR3 sequence is 19 residues long. Trimming cost V 3 bases and J 2 bases; bases outside gene matches: 14. The V gene's germline CDR1 is KGHDR and CDR2 SFDVKD.